The source of this T cell receptor (beta chain) is a study of T cells in Graves' hyperthyroidism and ophthalmopathy (dated by TCRdb to the late 2010s). For the study in its entirety: Peripheral blood was collected at initial diagnosis, before any treatment. To identify TCR V-J signatures that set the groups apart, the researchers used a discovery cohort of roughly 100 patients, made up of 43 with Graves' ophthalmopathy and some 56 with stable Graves' hyperthyroidism. Prospective prediction of ophthalmopathy was tested in an independent validation cohort consisting of 18 hyperthyroidism patients and 15 or so patients who later progressed to ophthalmopathy. The approximately 100 discovery patients were divided at random into training and test sets in a 7:3 ratio. The study also compared thyroid tissue and blood T-cell repertoires from over 5 Graves' hyperthyroidism patients. Following sampling, methimazole starting at 30 mg daily was given to hyperthyroidism patients, and high-dose intravenous methylprednisolone was given to ophthalmopathy patients. The paper describes TCR Vbeta CDR3 sequencing of more than 120 peripheral blood samples, made up of approximately 40 ophthalmopathy patients, some 80 hyperthyroidism patients and 17 progressor patients.

Study-wide conclusions, independent of this receptor: No statistical method was used to fix the sample size in advance, and group allocation was not hidden from the investigators. During validation, the model predicted progression to ophthalmopathy a median of roughly six months ahead of onset, with almost 71% sensitivity and about 75% specificity. In cross-validation, a model built on a 13 V-J signature told ophthalmopathy apart from stable hyperthyroidism with just under 90% sensitivity and roughly 83% specificity, and in testing the same model reached 80%/75%. Most expanded thyroid clonotypes (frequency above 0.001) were also detected in blood, a finding suggesting that blood repertoires may reflect thyroid immune responses.

Moderately to severely active disease, a Clinical Activity Score of at least 3, a NOSPECS grade of at least 4, and a duration under 3 months were present in ophthalmopathy patients. Patients with uncontrolled infections, other autoimmune diseases, pregnancy or lactation were excluded. Diagnoses relied on clinical symptoms, serum thyroxine and TRAb, thyroid ultrasound and orbital computed tomography. PBMCs were isolated from about 10 ml of fresh peripheral blood by Ficoll-Paque density gradient centrifugation. Total RNA was extracted with Trizol reagent, and quality was checked on an Agilent 2100 Bioanalyzer. The TCR beta CDR3 regions were amplified from RNA transcripts. The TCR CDR3 was subjected to a first round of RT-PCR using the HTBI primer set and the Qiagen OneStep RT-PCR kit. Libraries were constructed in a second round of multiplex PCR, after which size selection and purification were carried out. The libraries were sequenced on an Illumina HiSeq2000 using paired-end 100 bp reads. Per the source publication's procedure: Raw data were processed with SOAPnuke, discarding reads with adapters, uncalled bases, mean Phred below 15, or no exact constant-primer or identifier match. COPE v1.2.5 was used to merge the high-quality paired reads, and each unique nucleotide sequence was defined as a clonotype. Clonotypes were aligned to IMGT TRBV, TRBD and TRBJ reference segments using MiTCR v1.1. The analysis included only V-J combinations with a frequency above 0.0001, which together covered 98% to 99.2% of the repertoires. A TCS score was defined as the ratio between F50 (clonal expansion) and ExV (chaos), using BLOSUM62-based TCRdist between CDR3 peptides within each V-J. Welch's t-statistics and random forest reduced 450 to 600 V-J features to 13, which were used in a naive Bayes classifier (R e1071). The public reads were reanalyzed by TCRdb: fastp trimming at Q25, MiXCR alignment, in-frame beta chains only. Each entry merges the rows of one CDR3 protein and shows their most common DNA and genes. TCRdb's processing, not the authors', yielded these V and J calls. In all, the sample holds about 640,000 distinct CDR3 sequences, and around 21% of those were seen once. Clones ranked in the top ten supply 34% of the sample.

Worth noting for this clonotype: Its cognate antigen has yet to be identified. Nothing much larger sits one base from this clone, and base qualities are not available.

V drops 3 bases and J drops 2 bases, leaving 13 bases in between. Including the terminal cysteine and phenylalanine, the CDR3 comprises 14 residues. The read is trimmed to its CDR3 DNA, 42 bases read in frame from base 1. CDR1 and CDR2 (DFQATT, SNEGSKA) derive from the germline V gene (reference sequence). The TCR was taken from a man younger than 40 with Graves' ophthalmopathy. The receptor chain draws on TRBV20-1 and TRBJ2-5, with the D gene uncertain. The sequencing sample was made of blood. The bases are TGCAGTGCTAGCCCTCGTAGGGTGCAAGAGACCCAGTACTTC. Its translation reads: CSASPRRVQETQYF.